This T cell receptor beta chain was obtained from a study of vaccination effects on CD4 cells after COVID-19. Before sequencing took place, the ViraFEST assay used viral peptide pools to expand antigen-specific CD4+ T cells. Following an approximately 11-day culture, CD4+ T cells were purified. Vaccinated participants had no history of SARS-CoV-2 infection and tested negative for nucleocapsid antibodies. A half-volume exchange with IL-2 medium occurred on days 3 and 7. The study, taken as a whole, reports: Sampling in the study covered few convalescent patients and included no early post-infection timepoints. The study found that only 1 of 255 vaccine-induced clones from healthy vaccinees cross-reacted with common cold coronaviruses.

Only in-frame clones appear in the TCRdb table, and some are missing; sequencing was by immunoSEQ multiplex PCR. The table lists 55,000 to 70,000 clones, 80% to 90% of them singletons. This clone was observed a handful of times. As yet, its antigen is unknown. CDR1 and CDR2 from the germline V gene are MGHRA and YSYEKL. This CDR3 contains 13 residues. V dropped 3 bases and J dropped 4 bases, with 6 bases sitting between them. Sample: CD4+ T cells from PBMCs cultured with HCoV-229E spike peptides, taken before COVID-19 vaccination. The clonotype was recovered from a human donor who received a COVID-19 vaccine. This chain links TRBV4-1 with TRBJ1-4; no firm D call. CDR3 in amino acids: CASSQWFNEKLFF. As DNA, the CDR3 is TGCGCCAGCAGCCAGTGGTTTAATGAAAAACTGTTTTTT.